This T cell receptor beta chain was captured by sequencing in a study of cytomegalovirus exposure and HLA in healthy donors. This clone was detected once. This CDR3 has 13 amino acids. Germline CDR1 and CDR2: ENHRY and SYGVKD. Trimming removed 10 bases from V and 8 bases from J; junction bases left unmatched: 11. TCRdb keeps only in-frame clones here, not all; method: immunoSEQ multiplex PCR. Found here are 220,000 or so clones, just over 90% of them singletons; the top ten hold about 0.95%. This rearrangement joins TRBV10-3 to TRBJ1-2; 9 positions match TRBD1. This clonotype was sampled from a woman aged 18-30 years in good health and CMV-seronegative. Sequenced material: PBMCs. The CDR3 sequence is CATYLQGAYGYTF. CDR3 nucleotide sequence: TGTGCCACTTACCTACAGGGGGCTTACGGCTACACCTTC.